The T cell receptor (beta chain) under discussion was sequenced for a study of T cells in Graves' hyperthyroidism and ophthalmopathy. General observations from the study: Onset of ophthalmopathy came a median 6.5 months after the model predicted it.

This clonotype has only one observation. Its specificity is not known. Authors of the study amplified TCR beta CDR3 regions from RNA transcripts. TCR CDR3 underwent first-round RT-PCR with the HTBI primer set. TCRdb reprocessed the multiplex PCR reads via MiXCR and lists one record per CDR3 protein. The sample consists of around 340,000 distinct CDR3 sequences, 18% of them appearing once. CDR1 DFQATT and CDR2 SNEGSKA come from the germline V gene (reference sequence). After removal of 6 bases from V and 2 bases from J, the junction contained 7 bases not matched to a gene. This CDR3 spans 14 amino acids.

This clonotype was obtained from a woman aged 50 to 60 with Graves' hyperthyroidism. The rearrangement joins TRBV20-1 to TRBJ2-1, with 7 bases lining up with TRBD2. Sequenced sample: blood. The DNA of the CDR3 is TGCAGTGCCGTGGGAGGGAGAGCCTACAATGAGCAGTTCTTC. Its translation is CSAVGGRAYNEQFF.